This TCR beta chain was profiled in a study of cytomegalovirus exposure and HLA in healthy donors. General study results and limits: Across HLA loci, a later analysis found differing TCR association rates, with DRB1 most and HLA-C fewest. In vitro data verified three CMV-associated chains as specific for CMV antigens.

Comments on this clone: Its antigen is still unknown.

V lost 2 bases, J lost 7 bases, and 9 bases lay in between. The germline V gene encodes CDR1 KGHSH and CDR2 LQKENI. This CDR3 contains 13 residues. With 60 Vbeta and 13 Jbeta primers, the PCR was carried out. The table came from immunoSEQ multiplex PCR; TCRdb's copy has only in-frame clones and leaves some out. Of about 130,000 clones listed, just over 75% are singletons. Sequenced input: PBMCs. The TCR originated in a woman aged 50 to 60 in good health and CMV-seronegative. The chain is built from TRBV18 and TRBJ1-5; D not certain. CDR3 DNA: TGTGCCAGCTCACCAACGGTTTCCCAGCCCCAGCATTTT. Residues: CASSPTVSQPQHF.